This entry concerns a single T cell receptor beta chain. Trimming at V came to 6 bases and at J to 1 base, leaving 2 bases not matched to a gene. CDR3 length equals 13 residues. CDR1 is WNHNN, CDR2 SYGVQD, per germline (reference sequence). This sample stems from a study of radiation and T cells in renal cell carcinoma. Indicated time point: blood 4 weeks post-SBRT, at nephrectomy. Treatment specified: 15 Gy SBRT to primary tumor, nephrectomy 4 weeks later. Nephrectomy followed 15 Gy stereotactic body radiation by 4 weeks. After SBRT, blood was collected at 2 and 4 weeks, plus baseline. The table came from immunoSEQ multiplex PCR; TCRdb's copy has only in-frame clones and leaves some out. This table has tens of thousands of clones, approximately 86% appearing once.

The rearrangement joins TRBV10-1 to TRBJ2-5; 7 bases are a match to TRBD2. The sample consisted of blood, taken from a patient whose treatment included radiotherapy and nephrectomy. The clonotype originates from a man aged 50 to 59 with renal cell carcinoma. CDR3 sequence reads: CASRGTIQETQYF. Written as DNA, the CDR3 is TGCGCCAGCAGAGGGACTATCCAAGAGACCCAGTACTTC.